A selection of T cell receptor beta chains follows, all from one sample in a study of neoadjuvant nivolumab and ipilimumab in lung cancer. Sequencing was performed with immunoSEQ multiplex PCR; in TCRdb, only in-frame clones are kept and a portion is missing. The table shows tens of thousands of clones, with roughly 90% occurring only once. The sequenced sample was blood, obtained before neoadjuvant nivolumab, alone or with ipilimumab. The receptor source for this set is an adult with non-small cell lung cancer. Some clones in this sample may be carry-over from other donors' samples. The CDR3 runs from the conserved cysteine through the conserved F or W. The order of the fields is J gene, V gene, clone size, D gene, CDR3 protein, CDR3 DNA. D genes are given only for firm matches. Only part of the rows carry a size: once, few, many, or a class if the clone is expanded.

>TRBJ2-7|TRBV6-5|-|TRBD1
CASSLQGAHFDEQYF
TGTGCCAGCAGTTTACAGGGGGCCCACTTCGACGAGCAGTACTTC
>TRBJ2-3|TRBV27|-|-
CASTPYSNTDTQYF
TGTGCCAGCACTCCCTATTCGAACACAGATACGCAGTATTTT
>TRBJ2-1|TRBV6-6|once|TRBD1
CASSFPQGEPRGEQFF
TGTGCCAGCAGTTTCCCTCAGGGGGAGCCGCGAGGTGAGCAGTTCTTC
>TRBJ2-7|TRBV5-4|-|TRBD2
CASSFKRENSYEQYF
TGTGCCAGCAGCTTTAAGCGGGAGAACTCCTACGAGCAGTACTTC
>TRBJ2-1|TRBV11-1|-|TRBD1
CASSRNTGGLNEQFF
TGTGCCAGCAGCCGAAACACAGGGGGCTTAAATGAGCAGTTCTTC
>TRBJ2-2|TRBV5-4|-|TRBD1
CASSFPGQGTGELFF
TGTGCCAGCAGCTTCCCGGGACAGGGGACAGGGGAGCTGTTTTTT
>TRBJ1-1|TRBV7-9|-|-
CASSLPWLNTEAFF
TGTGCCAGCAGCTTACCATGGCTGAACACTGAAGCTTTCTTT
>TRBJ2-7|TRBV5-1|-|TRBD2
CASSPTSGTVYEQYF
TGCGCCAGCAGCCCGACTAGCGGGACAGTTTACGAGCAGTACTTC
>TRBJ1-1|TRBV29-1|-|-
CSVATLVNTEAFF
TGCAGCGTTGCAACCTTGGTTAACACTGAAGCTTTCTTT
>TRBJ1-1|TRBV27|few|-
CASSLFRATEAFF
TGTGCCAGCAGTTTATTCAGGGCGACTGAAGCTTTCTTT
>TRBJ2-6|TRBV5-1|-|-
CASSLDQGPSGANVLTF
TGCGCCAGCAGCTTGGACCAGGGGCCCTCTGGGGCCAACGTCCTGACTTTC
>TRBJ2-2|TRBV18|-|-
CASSPGMNTGELFF
TGTGCCAGCTCACCAGGCATGAACACCGGGGAGCTGTTTTTT
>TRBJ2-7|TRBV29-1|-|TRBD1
CSGGTGTGGEQYF
TGCAGCGGTGGAACCGGGACAGGGGGCGAGCAGTACTTC
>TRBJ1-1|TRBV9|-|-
CASSQGATVNTEAFF
TGTGCCAGCAGTCAGGGCGCGACAGTGAACACTGAAGCTTTCTTT
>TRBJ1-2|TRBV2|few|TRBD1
CASSFDRGGGYTF
TGTGCCAGCAGTTTTGACAGGGGAGGTGGCTACACCTTC
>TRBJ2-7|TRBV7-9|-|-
CASSRDISPHEQYF
TGTGCCAGCAGCAGGGACATTTCACCCCACGAGCAGTACTTC
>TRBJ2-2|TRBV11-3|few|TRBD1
CASSRGTVHTGELFF
TGTGCCAGCAGCCGTGGGACAGTACACACCGGGGAGCTGTTTTTT
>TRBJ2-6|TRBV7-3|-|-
CASSLTGGSGANVLTF
TGTGCCAGCAGCTTAACAGGGGGTTCTGGGGCCAACGTCCTGACTTTC
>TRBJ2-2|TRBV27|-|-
CASRRYTGELFF
TGTGCCAGCAGACGTTACACCGGGGAGCTGTTTTTT
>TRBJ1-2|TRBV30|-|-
CAWSVLKVPRHGYTF
TGTGCCTGGAGTGTACTGAAGGTCCCAAGGCATGGCTACACCTTC
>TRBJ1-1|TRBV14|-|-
CASSQEGRDIIGSTEAFF
TGTGCCAGCAGCCAAGAAGGGAGGGACATCATCGGGAGCACTGAAGCTTTCTTT
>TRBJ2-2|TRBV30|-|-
CAWKTEGRIAGELFF
TGTGCCTGGAAGACGGAGGGCCGAATAGCCGGGGAGCTGTTTTTT
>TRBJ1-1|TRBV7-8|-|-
CASSSRFNTEAFF
TGTGCCAGCAGCTCCCGGTTTAACACTGAAGCTTTCTTT
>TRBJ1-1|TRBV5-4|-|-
CASSLVGPNTEAFF
TGTGCCAGCAGCTTGGTGGGACCGAACACTGAAGCTTTCTTT
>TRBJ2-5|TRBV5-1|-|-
CASSLLGLTGRSAETQYF
TGCGCCAGCAGCTTGTTAGGGCTGACAGGGAGGTCAGCAGAGACCCAGTACTTC
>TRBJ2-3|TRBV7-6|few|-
CASSPSTSSQGTDTQYF
TGTGCCAGCAGCCCCTCCACTAGCTCACAGGGGACAGATACGCAGTATTTT
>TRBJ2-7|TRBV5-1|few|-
CASSSAEGLYEQYF
TGCGCCAGCAGCAGCGCGGAGGGCCTATACGAGCAGTACTTC
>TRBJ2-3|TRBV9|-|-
CASSARWGADTQYF
TGTGCCAGCAGCGCCCGGTGGGGGGCAGATACGCAGTATTTT
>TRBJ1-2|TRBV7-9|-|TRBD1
CASSPRQGVWYGYTF
TGTGCCAGCAGCCCGCGACAGGGGGTGTGGTATGGCTACACCTTC
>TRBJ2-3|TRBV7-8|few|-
CASSLAADTQYF
TGTGCCAGCAGCTTAGCTGCAGATACGCAGTATTTT
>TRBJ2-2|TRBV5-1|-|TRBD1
CASADRGDTGELFF
TGCGCCAGCGCAGACAGGGGCGACACCGGGGAGCTGTTTTTT
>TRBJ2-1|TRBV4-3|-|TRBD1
CASSQDPGTGPYNEQFF
TGCGCCAGCAGCCAAGATCCAGGGACAGGGCCCTACAATGAGCAGTTCTTC
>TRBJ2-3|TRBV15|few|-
CATSRGGTDTQYF
TGTGCCACCAGCAGAGGGGGCACAGATACGCAGTATTTT
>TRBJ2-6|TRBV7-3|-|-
CASSSEVSGANVLTF
TGTGCCAGCAGCTCCGAGGTTTCCGGGGCCAACGTCCTGACTTTC
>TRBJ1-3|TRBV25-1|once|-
CASSELDTIYF
TGTGCCAGCAGTGAATTAGACACCATATATTTT
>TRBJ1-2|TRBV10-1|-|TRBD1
CASNNKTGGDNYGYTF
TGCGCCAGCAATAACAAGACAGGGGGAGATAACTATGGCTACACCTTC
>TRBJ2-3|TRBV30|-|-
CASDRGTDTQYF
TGTGCCTCGGACAGAGGCACAGATACGCAGTATTTT
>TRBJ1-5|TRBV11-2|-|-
CASSLRWDQPQHF
TGTGCCAGCAGCTTAAGATGGGATCAGCCCCAGCATTTT
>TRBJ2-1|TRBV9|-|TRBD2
CASSVAGTSGGEQFF
TGTGCCAGCAGCGTAGCCGGGACTAGCGGCGGTGAGCAGTTCTTC
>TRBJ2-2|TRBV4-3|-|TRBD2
CASSQDYGSGSGELFF
TGCGCCAGCAGCCAAGATTATGGTAGCGGGAGCGGGGAGCTGTTTTTT
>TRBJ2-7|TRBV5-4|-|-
CASKRSRDSFYEQYF
TGTGCCAGCAAGCGATCGCGGGACAGTTTTTACGAGCAGTACTTC
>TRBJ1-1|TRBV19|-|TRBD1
CASSKDRGRTLGEAFF
TGTGCCAGTAGTAAGGACAGGGGACGAACACTTGGTGAAGCTTTCTTT
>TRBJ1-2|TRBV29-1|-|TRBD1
CSVESPGQGANGYTF
TGCAGCGTTGAATCACCTGGACAGGGGGCGAATGGCTACACCTTC
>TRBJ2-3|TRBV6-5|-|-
CASSPALTSYTQYF
TGTGCCAGCAGTCCTGCCCTGACTAGTTATACGCAGTATTTT